Following are 10 T cell receptor beta chains from one sample sequenced in a study of cytomegalovirus exposure and HLA in healthy donors (dated by TCRdb to about 2017). Library prep was done by the immunoSEQ multiplex PCR assay. For the multiplex PCR, a mixture combining 60 forward primers for TCR Vbeta segments and 13 reverse primers for TCR Jbeta segments was used. What TCRdb holds here is the immuneACCESS table cut down to in-frame rearrangements. Part of the clones is not present; checked against another copy, under half of the missing clones reflect an unresolved V gene, and the others are unexplained. This sample comprises around 150,000 clones, about three fifths of them detected only once. The ten biggest clones cover roughly 7% of the sample. The material sequenced was PBMCs. Receptors were obtained from a woman aged 60-70 years in good health and CMV-seropositive.

V gene TRBV5-1 combines with J gene TRBJ2-3; the D gene is possibly TRBD2 (6 bases). Per germline, CDR1 SGHRS and CDR2 YFSETQ. V lost 1 base and J 3 bases, leaving 12 bases between the germline ends. The CDR3 runs to 15 residues. The CDR3 bases are TGCGCCAGCAGCTTGTTCGGGAGTGATACAGATACGCAGTATTTT. This translates into CASSLFGSDTDTQYF.

As DNA, the CDR3 is TGTGCCAGCAGCTCCCCTAGGACTAGCGGAACACCAAGTATCTCCTACGAGCAGTACTTC. Translating gives CASSSPRTSGTPSISYEQYF. The chain combines TRBV7-6 with TRBJ2-7; 10 nucleotides align to TRBD2. The germline V gene encodes CDR1 SGHVS and CDR2 FNYEAQ. J lost 0 bases, V lost 4 bases, and 18 bases had no gene match. This CDR3 contains 20 residues.

The chain uses TRBV5-4 and TRBJ2-3; D possibly corresponds to TRBD1 (5 bases). The CDR3 extends over 18 amino acids. Germline V gene lookup returns CDR1 SGHNT and CDR2 YYREEE (reference sequence). V was cut by 1 base and J by 0 bases, with 18 bases left in between. CDR3 in amino acids: CASSLYITGDPSTDTQYF. The DNA of the CDR3 is TGTGCCAGCAGCTTGTATATTACAGGCGATCCTAGCACAGATACGCAGTATTTT.

The V gene is TRBV28, the J gene TRBJ2-7, with 15 bases aligning to TRBD2. Germline loops: CDR1 MDHEN, CDR2 SYDVKM. J was trimmed by 5 bases and V by 7 bases; bases with no gene match: 6. This CDR3 is built from 15 residues. CDR3: CASTIGTSGRNEQYF. DNA for the CDR3: TGTGCCAGCACCATCGGGACTAGCGGGAGGAACGAGCAGTACTTC.

The CDR3 nucleotides read TGTGCCAGCAGCTTAGAAGGGGTAGGCAGCTATGGCTACACCTTC. The encoded protein is CASSLEGVGSYGYTF. This chain joins TRBV7-2 and TRBJ1-2; tentatively, D is TRBD1 (5 bases). The CDR3 is 15 residues long. From germline, CDR1 is SGHTA and CDR2 FQGNSA. V lost 1 base and J lost 4, with 13 bases in between.

This clone was seen more than once but under ten times. The rearrangement joins TRBV7-2 to TRBJ2-1; 9 bases match TRBD2. Germline V gives CDR1 SGHTA, CDR2 FQGNSA. The J segment lost 8 bases and the V segment lost 0 bases, leaving 5 bases of the junction unmatched. The CDR3 covers 15 residues. The CDR3, as DNA: TGTGCCAGCAGCTTAGCGCGGGAGGGCCCCGATGAGCAGTTCTTC. Translating it yields CASSLAREGPDEQFF.

The J gene is TRBJ1-6, the V gene TRBV7-8, with 7 bases lining up with TRBD1. Germline assignment: CDR1 SGHVS and CDR2 FQNEAQ. The CDR3 runs to 14 residues. V shed 8 bases, J shed 8 bases, and the junction held 9 bases outside the gene matches. CDR3 in amino acids: CASGPTGQDSPLHF. The DNA of the CDR3 is TGTGCCAGCGGACCGACAGGGCAGGATTCACCCCTCCACTTT. Full variable domain (rest looked up from reference TRBV7-8 and TRBJ1-6): GAGVSQSPRYKVAKRGQDVALRCDPISGHVSLFWYQQALGQGPEFLTYFQNEAQLDKSGLPSDRFFAERPEGSVSTLKIQRTQQEDSAVYLCASGPTGQDSPLHFGNGTRLTVT.

V gene TRBV5-4 combines with J gene TRBJ2-1, with TRBD2 matching over 12 bases. J was trimmed by 8 bases and V by 9 bases; bases with no gene match: 12. The V gene's germline CDR1 is SGHNT and CDR2 YYREEE (reference sequence). The CDR3 loop spans 15 amino acids. CDR3 sequence (DNA): TGTGCCACCCGGCTAGCGGGAGGGCCACCCCATGAGCAGTTCTTC. This encodes CATRLAGGPPHEQFF.

This clone was seen a handful of times. This chain connects TRBV27 to TRBJ2-7; unclear D gene. CDR1 is MNHEY and CDR2 is SMNVEV in the germline V gene (reference sequence). Trimming shortened V by 3 bases and J by 1 base, and 7 bases separated the two germline ends. The CDR3 contains 13 residues. CDR3 DNA sequence: TGTGCCAGCAGTTTCCAGTTTTCCTACGAGCAGTACTTC. As protein: CASSFQFSYEQYF.

This clone was detected once. V usage is TRBV5-1 and J usage is TRBJ2-1, with a tentative D call TRBD2 (5 bases). Trimming cost V 4 bases and J 8 bases, with 19 bases left between them. CDR1 is SGHRS and CDR2 is YFSETQ in the germline V gene. This CDR3 comprises 15 residues. The CDR3 DNA follows: TGCGCCAGCAGCCGCCGGGAACTTGCCAGCGATGAGCAGTTCTTC. Protein: CASSRRELASDEQFF.